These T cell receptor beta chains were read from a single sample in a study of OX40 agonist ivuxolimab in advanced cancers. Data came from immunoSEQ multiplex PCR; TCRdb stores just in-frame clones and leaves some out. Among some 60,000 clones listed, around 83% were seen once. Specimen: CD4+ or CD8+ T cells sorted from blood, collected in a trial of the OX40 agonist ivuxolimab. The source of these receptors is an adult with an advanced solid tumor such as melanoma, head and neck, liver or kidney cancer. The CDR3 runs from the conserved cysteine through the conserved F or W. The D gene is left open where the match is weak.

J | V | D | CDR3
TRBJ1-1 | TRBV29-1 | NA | CSVVGDTEAFF
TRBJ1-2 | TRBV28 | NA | CASSLWGGADGYTF
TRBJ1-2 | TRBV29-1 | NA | CSATTGFNYGYTF
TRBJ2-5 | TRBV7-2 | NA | CASSTVTWTQYF
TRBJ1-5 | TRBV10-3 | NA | CAISESWHRGNQPQHF
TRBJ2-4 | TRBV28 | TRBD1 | CASRKGQGGRNIQYF
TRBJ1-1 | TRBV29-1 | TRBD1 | CSVEDPPGRGRGTEAFF
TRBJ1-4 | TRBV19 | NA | CASSTGAGSHEKLFF
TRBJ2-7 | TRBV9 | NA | CASSASSTGRSGYEQYF
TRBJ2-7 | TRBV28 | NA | CASSLLEQGYEQYF
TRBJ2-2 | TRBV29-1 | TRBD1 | CSVEDRDRGRGGELFF
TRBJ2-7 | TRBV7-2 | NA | CASSLDDLSYEQYF
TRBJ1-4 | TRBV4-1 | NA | CASSQDGAGRDEKLFF
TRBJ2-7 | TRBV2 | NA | CASGRTRGTYEQYF
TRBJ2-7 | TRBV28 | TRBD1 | CASSFGTDYEQYF
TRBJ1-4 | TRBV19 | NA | CASSHREFNEKLFF
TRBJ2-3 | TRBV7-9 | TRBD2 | CASSSGLAATDTQYF
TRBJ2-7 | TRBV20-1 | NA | CSVHAYYEQYF